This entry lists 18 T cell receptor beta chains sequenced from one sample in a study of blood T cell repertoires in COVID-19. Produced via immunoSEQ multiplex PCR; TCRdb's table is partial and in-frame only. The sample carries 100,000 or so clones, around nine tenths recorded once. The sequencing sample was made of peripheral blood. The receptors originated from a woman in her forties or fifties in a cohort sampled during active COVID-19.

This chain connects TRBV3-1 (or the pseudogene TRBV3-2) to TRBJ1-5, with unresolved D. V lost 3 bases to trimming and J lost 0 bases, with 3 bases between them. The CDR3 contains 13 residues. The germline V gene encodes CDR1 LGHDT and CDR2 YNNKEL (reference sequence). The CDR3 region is CASSQYSNQPQHF. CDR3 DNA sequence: TGTGCCAGCAGCCAGTATAGCAATCAGCCCCAGCATTTT.

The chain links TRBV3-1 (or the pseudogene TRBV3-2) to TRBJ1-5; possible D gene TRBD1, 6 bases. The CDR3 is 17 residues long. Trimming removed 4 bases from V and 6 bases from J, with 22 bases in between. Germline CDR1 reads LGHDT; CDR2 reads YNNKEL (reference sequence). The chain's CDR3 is CASSLQGSAGASQPQHF. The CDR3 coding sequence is TGTGCCAGCAGCCTTCAGGGTTCGGCAGGGGCTAGTCAGCCCCAGCATTTT.

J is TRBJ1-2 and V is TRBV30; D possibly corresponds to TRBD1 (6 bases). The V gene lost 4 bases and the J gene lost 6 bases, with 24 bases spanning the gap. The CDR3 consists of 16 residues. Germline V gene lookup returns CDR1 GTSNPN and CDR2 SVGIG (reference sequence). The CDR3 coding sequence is TGTGCCTGGACCCGGGACAACGTTACACCCTTAGATGGCTACACCTTC. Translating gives CAWTRDNVTPLDGYTF.

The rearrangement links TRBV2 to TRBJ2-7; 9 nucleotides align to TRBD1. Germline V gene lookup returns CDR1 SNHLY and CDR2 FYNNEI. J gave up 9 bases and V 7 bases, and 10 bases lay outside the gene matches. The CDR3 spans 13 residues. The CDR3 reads CASNPGQGLGQYF. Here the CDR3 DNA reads TGTGCCAGCAATCCGGGACAGGGCTTAGGGCAGTACTTC. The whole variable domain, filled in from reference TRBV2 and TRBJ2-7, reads EPEVTQTPSHQVTQMGQEVILRCVPISNHLYFYWYRQILGQKVEFLVSFYNNEISEKSEIFDDQFSVERPDGSNFTLKIRSTKLEDSAMYFCASNPGQGLGQYFGPGTRLTVT.

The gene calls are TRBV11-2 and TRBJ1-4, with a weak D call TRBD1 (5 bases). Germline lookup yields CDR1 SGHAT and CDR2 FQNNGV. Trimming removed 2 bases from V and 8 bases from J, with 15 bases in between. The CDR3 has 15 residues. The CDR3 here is CASSLFLGTGEKLFF. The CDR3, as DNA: TGTGCCAGCAGCTTATTTTTGGGGACTGGAGAAAAACTGTTTTTT.

CDR3 coding DNA: TGTGCCAGCAGCATTGGGACGGGGGGTAATTCACCCCTCCACTTT. This codes for CASSIGTGGNSPLHF. The V gene is TRBV3-1 (or the pseudogene TRBV3-2), the J gene TRBJ1-6; possibly TRBD1 for D (5 bases). V was trimmed by 5 bases and J by 6 bases, leaving 14 bases between them. The CDR3 has 15 residues. Germline V lookup: CDR1 LGHDT, CDR2 YNNKEL (reference sequence).

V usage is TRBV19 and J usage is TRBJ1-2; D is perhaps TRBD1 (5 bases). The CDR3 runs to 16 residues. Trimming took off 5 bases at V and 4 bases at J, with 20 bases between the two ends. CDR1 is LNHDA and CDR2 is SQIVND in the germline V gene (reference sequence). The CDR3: CASSSPGGVHIYGYTF. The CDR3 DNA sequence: TGTGCCAGTAGTTCGCCGGGGGGGGTTCATATCTATGGCTACACCTTC.

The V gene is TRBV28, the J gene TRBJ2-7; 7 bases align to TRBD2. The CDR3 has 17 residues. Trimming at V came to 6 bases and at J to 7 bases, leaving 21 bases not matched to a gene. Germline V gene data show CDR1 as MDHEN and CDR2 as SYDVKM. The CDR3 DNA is TGTGCCAGCAGCCCCAGGTTTTATGGGTGGGGGGGATCTGAGCAGTACTTC. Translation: CASSPRFYGWGGSEQYF.

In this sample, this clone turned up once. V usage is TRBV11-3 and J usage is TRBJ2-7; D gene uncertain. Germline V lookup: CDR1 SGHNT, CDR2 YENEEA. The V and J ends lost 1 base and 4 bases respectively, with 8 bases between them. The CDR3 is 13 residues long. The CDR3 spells CASSLGGEYEQYF. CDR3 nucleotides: TGTGCCAGCAGCTTAGGAGGAGAATACGAGCAGTACTTC.

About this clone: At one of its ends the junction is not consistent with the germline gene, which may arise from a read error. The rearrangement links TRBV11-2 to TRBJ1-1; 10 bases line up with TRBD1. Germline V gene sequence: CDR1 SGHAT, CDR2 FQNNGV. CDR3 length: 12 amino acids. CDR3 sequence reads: CASSLDRTGGTF. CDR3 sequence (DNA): TGTGCCAGCAGCTTAGATCGGACAGGGGGAACTTTT.

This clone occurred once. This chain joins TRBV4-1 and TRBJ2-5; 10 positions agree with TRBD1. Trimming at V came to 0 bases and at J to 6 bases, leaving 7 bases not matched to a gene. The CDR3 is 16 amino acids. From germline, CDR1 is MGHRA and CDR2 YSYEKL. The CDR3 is CASSQDVTGGRKTQYF. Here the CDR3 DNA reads TGCGCCAGCAGCCAAGACGTGACAGGGGGCAGGAAGACCCAGTACTTC.

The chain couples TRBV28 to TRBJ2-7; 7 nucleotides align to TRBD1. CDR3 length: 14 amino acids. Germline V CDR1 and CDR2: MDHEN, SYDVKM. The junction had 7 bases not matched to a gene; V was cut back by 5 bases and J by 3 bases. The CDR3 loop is CASSGGRTGYEQYF. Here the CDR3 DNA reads TGTGCCAGCAGTGGGGGACGGACAGGCTACGAGCAGTACTTC.

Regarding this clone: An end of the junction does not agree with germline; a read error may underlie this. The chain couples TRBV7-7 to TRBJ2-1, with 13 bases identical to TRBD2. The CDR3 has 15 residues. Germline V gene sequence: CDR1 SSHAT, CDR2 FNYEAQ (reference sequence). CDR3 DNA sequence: TGTGCTAGCAGCCCGGGACTAGCGGGAAACAATGAGCAGTTCTTC. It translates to CASSPGLAGNNEQFF.

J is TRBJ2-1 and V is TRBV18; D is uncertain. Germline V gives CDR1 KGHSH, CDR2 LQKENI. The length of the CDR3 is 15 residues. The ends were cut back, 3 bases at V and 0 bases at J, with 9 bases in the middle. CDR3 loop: CASSPSVGSYNEQFF. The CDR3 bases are TGTGCCAGCTCACCGTCCGTCGGCTCCTACAATGAGCAGTTCTTC.

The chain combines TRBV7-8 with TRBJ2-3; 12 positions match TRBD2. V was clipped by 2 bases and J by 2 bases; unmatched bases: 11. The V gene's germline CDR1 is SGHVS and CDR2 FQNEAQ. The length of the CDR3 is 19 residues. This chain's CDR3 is CASSLRFRGTSGFTDTQYF. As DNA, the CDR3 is TGTGCCAGCAGCTTACGGTTCCGAGGGACTAGCGGGTTCACAGATACGCAGTATTTT.

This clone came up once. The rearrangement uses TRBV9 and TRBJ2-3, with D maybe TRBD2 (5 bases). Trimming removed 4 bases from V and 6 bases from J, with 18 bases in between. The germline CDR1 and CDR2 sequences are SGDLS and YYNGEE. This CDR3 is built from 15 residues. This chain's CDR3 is CASSPQGLTVDTQYF. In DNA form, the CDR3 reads TGTGCCAGCAGCCCTCAAGGACTCACGGTGGATACGCAGTATTTT.

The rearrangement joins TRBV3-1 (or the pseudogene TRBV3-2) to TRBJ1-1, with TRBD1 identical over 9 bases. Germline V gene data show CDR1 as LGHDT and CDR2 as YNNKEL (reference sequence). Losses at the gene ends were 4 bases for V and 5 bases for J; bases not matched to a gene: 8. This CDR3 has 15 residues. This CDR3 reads CASSPAGTGITEAFF. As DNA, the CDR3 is TGTGCCAGCAGCCCCGCCGGGACAGGGATAACTGAAGCTTTCTTT.

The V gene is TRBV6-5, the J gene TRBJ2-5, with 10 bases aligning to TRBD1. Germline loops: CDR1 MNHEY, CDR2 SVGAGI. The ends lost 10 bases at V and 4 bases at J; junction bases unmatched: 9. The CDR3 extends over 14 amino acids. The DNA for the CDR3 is TGTGCCACCACTCGGGACAGGGGTTTAGAGACCCAGTACTTC. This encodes CATTRDRGLETQYF.